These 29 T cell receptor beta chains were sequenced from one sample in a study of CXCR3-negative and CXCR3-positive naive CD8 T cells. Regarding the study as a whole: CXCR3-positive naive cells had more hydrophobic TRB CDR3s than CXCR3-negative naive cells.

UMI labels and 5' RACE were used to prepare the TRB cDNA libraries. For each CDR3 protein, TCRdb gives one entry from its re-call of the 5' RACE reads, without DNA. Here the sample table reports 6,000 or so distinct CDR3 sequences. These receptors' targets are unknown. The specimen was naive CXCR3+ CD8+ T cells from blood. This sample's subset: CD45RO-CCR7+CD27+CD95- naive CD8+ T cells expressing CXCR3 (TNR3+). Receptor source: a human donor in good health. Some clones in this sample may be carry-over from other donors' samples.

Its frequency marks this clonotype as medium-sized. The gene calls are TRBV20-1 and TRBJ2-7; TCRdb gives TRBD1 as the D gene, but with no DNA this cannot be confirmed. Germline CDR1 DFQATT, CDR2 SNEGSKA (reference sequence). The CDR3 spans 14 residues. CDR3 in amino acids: CSARGTATTYEQYF.

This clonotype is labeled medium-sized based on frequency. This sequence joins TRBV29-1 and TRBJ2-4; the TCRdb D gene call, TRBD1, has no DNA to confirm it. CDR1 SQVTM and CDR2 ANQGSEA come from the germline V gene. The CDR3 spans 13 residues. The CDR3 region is CSVAGDPKNIQYF.

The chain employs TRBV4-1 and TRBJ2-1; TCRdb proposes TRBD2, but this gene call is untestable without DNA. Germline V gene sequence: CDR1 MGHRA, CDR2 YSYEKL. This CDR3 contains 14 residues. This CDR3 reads CASSQGSSTNEQFF.

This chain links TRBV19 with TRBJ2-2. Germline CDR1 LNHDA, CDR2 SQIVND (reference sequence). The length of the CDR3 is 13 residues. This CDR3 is CASRRVNTGELFF.

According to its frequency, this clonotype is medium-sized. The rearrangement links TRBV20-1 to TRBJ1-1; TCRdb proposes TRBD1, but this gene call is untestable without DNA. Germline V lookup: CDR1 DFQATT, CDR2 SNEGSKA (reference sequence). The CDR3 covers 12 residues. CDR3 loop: CSARQGEAEAFF.

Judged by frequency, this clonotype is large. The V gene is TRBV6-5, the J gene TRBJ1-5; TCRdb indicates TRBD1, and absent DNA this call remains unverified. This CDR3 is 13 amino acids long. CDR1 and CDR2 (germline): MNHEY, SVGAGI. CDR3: CASSLGAYQPQHF.

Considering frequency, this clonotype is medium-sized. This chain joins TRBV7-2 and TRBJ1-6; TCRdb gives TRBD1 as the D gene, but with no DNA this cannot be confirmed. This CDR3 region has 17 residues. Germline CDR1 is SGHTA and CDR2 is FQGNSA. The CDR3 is CASSLAHRDSHNSPLHF.

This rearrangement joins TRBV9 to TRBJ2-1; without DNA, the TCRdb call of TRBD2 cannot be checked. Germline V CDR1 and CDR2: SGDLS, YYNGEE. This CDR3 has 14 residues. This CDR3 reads CASSPPSGNNEQFF.

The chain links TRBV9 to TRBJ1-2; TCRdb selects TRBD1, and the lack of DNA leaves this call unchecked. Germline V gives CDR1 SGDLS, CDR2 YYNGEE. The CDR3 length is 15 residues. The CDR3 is CASSATSIQRDGYTF.

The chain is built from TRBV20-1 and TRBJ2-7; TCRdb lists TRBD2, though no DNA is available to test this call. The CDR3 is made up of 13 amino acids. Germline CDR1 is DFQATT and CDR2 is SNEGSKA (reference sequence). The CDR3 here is CSAREAGEGEQYF.

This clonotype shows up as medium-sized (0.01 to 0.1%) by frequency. This CDR3 is CSVEVQTYEQYF. The chain is built from TRBV29-1 and TRBJ2-7. This CDR3 is built from 12 residues. From germline, CDR1 is SQVTM and CDR2 ANQGSEA.

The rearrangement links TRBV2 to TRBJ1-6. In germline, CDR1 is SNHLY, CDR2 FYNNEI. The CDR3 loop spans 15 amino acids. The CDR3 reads CASNSERALDSPLHF.

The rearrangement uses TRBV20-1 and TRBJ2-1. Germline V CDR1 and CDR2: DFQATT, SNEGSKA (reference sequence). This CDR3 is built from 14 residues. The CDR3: CSAKRELDYNEQFF.

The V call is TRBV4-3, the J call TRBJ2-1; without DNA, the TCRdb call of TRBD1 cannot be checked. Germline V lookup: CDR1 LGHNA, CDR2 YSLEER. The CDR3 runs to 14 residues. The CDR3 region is CASSQGGPYNEQFF.

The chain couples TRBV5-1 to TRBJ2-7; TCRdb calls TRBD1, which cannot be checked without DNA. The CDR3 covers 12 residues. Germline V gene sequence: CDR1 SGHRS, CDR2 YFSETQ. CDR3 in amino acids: CASSSTGNEQYF.

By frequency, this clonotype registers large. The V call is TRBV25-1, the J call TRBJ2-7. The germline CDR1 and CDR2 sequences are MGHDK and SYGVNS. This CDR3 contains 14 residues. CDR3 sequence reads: CASSEYGWSYEQYF.

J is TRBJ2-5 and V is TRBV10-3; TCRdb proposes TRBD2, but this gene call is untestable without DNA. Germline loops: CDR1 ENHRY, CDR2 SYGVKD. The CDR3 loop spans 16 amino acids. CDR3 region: CAISEHGLAGEETQYF.

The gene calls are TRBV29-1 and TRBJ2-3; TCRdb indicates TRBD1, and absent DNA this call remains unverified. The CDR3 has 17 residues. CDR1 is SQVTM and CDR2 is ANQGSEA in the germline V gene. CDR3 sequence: CSVEGVRFPLSTDTQYF.

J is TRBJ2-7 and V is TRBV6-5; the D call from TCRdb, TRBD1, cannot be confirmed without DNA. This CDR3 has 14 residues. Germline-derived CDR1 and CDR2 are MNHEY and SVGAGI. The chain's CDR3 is CASRIGQEVYEQYF.

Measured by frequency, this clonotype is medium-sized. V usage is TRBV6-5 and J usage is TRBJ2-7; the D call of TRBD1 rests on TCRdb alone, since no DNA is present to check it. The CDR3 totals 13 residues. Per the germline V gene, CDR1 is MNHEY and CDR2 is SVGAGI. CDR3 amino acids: CASSLTQGIEQYF.

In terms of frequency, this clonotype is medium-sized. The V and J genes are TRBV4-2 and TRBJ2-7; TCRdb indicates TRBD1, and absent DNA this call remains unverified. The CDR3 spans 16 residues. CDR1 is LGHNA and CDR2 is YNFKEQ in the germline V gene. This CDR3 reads CASSQENRDRSYEQYF.

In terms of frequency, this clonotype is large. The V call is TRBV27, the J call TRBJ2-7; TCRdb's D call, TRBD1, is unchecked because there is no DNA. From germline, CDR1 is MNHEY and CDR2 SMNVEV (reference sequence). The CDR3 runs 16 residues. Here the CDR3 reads CASTPLGTGGRDEQYF.

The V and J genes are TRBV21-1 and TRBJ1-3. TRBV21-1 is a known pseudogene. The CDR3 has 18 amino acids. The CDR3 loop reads CASSIYPPGLFSGNTIYF.

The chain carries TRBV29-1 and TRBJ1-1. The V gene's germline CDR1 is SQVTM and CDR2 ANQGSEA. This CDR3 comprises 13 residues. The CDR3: CSVNKGMNTEAFF.

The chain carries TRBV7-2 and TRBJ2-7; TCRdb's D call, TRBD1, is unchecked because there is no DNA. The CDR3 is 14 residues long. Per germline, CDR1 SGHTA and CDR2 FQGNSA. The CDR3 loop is CASSLMGETYEQYF.

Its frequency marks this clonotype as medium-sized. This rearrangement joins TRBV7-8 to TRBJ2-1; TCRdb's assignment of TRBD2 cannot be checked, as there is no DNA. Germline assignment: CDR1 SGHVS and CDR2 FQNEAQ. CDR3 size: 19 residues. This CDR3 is CASSSKGTSGRAFYNEQFF.

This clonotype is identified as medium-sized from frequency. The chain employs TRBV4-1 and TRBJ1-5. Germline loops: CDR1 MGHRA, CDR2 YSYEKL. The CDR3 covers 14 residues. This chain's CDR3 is CASSQVYSNQPQHF.

The CDR3 sequence: CARSDGLGAERSNQPQHF. The V and J genes are TRBV10-1 and TRBJ1-5; TCRdb calls TRBD1, which cannot be checked without DNA. Germline V CDR1 and CDR2: WNHNN, SYGVQD (reference sequence). This CDR3 region has 18 residues.

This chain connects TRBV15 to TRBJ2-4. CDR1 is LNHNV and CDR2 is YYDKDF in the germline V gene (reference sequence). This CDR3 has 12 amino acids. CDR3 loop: CATSRDPRSQYF. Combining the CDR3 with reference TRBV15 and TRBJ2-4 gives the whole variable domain DAMVIQNPRYQVTQFGKPVTLSCSQTLNHNVMYWYQQKSSQAPKLLFHYYDKDFNNEADTPDNFQSRRPNTSFCFLDIRSPGLGDTAMYLCATSRDPRSQYFGAGTRLSVL.